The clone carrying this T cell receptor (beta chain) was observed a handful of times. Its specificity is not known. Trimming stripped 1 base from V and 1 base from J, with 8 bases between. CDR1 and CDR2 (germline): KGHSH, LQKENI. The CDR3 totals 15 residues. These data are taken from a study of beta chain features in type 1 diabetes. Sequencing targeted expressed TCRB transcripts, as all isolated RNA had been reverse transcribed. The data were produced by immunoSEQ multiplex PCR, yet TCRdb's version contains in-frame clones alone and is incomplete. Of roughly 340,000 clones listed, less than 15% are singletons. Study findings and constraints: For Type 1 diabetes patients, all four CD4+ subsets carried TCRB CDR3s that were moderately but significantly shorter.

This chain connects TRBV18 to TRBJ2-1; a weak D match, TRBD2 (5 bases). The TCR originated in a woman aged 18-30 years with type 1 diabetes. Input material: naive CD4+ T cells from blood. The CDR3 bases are TGTGCCAGCTCACCACGACGGGATTCCTACAATGAGCAGTTCTTC. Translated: CASSPRRDSYNEQFF.